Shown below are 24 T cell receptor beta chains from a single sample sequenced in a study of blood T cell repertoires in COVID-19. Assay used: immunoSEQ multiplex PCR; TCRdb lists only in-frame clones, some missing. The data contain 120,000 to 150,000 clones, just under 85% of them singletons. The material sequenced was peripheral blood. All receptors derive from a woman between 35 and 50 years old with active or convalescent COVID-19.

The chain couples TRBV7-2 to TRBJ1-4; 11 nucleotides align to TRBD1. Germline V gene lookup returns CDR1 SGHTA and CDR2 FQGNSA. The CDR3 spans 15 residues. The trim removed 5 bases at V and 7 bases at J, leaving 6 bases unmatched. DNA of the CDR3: TGTGCCAGCAGCCCAGGACAGGGGGCGATTGAAAAACTGTTTTTT. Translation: CASSPGQGAIEKLFF.

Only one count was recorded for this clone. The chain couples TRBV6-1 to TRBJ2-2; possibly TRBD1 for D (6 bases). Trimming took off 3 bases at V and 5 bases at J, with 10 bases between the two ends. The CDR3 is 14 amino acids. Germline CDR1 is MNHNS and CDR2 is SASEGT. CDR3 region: CASSDNRVTGELFF. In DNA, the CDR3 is TGTGCCAGCAGTGACAACAGGGTAACCGGGGAGCTGTTTTTT.

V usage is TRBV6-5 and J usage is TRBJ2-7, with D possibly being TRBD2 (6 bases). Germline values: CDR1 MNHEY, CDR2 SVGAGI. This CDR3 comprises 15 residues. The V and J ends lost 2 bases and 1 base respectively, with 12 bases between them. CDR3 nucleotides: TGTGCCAGCAGTTACACTGACGGAGGGTCCTACGAGCAGTACTTC. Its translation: CASSYTDGGSYEQYF.

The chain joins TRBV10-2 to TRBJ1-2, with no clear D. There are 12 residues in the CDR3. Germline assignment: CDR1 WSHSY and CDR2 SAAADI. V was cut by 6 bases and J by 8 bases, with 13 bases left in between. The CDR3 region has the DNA TGCGCCAGCAGCGAAGGGAGAGTAGGCTACACCTTC. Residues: CASSEGRVGYTF.

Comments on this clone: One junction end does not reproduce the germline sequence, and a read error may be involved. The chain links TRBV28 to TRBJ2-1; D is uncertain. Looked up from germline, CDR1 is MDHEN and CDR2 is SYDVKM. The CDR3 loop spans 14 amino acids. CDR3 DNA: TGTGCCAGCAGTTTTGGGCCAGCCTACAATGGGCAGTTCTTC. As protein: CASSFGPAYNGQFF.

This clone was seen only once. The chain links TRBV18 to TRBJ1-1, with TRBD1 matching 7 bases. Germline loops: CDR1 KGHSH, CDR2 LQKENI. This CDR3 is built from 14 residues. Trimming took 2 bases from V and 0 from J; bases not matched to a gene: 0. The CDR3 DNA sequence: TGTGCCAGCTCACCAGGACAGGTGAACACTGAAGCTTTCTTT. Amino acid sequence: CASSPGQVNTEAFF.

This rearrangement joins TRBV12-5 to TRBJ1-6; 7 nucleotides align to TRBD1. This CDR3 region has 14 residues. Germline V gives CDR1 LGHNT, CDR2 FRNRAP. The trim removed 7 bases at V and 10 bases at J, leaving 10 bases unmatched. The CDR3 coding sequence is TGTGCTAGTGCGCGACAGGGATTGAACTCACCCCTCCACTTT. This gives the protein CASARQGLNSPLHF.

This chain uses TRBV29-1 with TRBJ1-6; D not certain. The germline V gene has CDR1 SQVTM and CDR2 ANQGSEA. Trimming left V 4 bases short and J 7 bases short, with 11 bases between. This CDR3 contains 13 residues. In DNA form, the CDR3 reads TGCAGCGTTGGTCCCGGTCGGAATTCACCCCTCCACTTT. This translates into CSVGPGRNSPLHF.

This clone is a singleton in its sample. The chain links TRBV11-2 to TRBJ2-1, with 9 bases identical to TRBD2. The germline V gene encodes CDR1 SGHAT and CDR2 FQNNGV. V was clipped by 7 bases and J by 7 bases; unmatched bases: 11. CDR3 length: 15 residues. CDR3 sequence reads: CASTSAGLALNEQFF. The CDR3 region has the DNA TGTGCCAGCACGAGCGCGGGACTAGCCCTAAATGAGCAGTTCTTC.

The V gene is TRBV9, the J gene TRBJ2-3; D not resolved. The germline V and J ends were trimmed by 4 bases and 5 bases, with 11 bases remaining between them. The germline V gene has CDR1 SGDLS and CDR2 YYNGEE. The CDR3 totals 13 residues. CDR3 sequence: CASSPPALDTQYF. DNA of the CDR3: TGTGCCAGCAGCCCACCAGCGCTAGATACGCAGTATTTT.

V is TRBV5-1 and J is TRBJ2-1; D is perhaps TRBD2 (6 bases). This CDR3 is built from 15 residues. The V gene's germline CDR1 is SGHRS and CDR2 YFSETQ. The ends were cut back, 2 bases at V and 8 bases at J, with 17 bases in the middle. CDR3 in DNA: TGCGCCAGCAGCTTTTGGGAGGATGGGGCGGATGAGCAGTTCTTC. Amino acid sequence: CASSFWEDGADEQFF.

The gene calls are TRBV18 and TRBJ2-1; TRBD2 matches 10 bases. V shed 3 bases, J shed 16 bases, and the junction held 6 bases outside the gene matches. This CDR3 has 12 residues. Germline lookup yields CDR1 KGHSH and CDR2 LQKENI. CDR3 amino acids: CASSPLQREGFF. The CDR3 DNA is TGTGCCAGCTCACCCCTGCAGCGGGAGGGTTTCTTC.

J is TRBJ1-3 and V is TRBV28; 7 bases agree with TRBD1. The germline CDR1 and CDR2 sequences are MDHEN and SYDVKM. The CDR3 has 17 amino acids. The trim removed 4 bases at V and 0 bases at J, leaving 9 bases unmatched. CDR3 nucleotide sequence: TGTGCCAGCAGTTCCTTGATGGGGACAGACTCTGGAAACACCATATATTTT. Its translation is CASSSLMGTDSGNTIYF.

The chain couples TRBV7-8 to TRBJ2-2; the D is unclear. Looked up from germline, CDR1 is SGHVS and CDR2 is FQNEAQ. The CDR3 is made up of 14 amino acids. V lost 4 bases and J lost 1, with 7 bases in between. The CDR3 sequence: CASSSRWNTGELFF. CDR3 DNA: TGTGCCAGCAGCTCTAGATGGAACACCGGGGAGCTGTTTTTT.

CDR3 in amino acids: CASSMRTSGSQETQYF. In nucleotides, the CDR3 is TGTGCCAGTAGTATGCGAACTAGCGGGAGCCAAGAGACCCAGTACTTC. The rearrangement links TRBV19 to TRBJ2-5, with 11 positions matching TRBD2. Germline-derived CDR1 and CDR2 are LNHDA and SQIVND (reference sequence). Germline trimming cut 3 bases from V and 1 base from J; bases unmatched to any gene: 4. This CDR3 has 16 residues.

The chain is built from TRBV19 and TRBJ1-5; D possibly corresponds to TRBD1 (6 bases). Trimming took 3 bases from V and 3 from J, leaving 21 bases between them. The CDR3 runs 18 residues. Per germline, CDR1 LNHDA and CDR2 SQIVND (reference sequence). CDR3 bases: TGTGCCAGTAGTATTTTCCCCTCCATAAGACAGGTCAATCAGCCCCAGCATTTT. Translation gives CASSIFPSIRQVNQPQHF. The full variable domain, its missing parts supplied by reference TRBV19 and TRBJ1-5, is DGGITQSPKYLFRKEGQNVTLSCEQNLNHDAMYWYRQDPGQGLRLIYYSQIVNDFQKGDIAEGYSVSREKKESFPLTVTSAQKNPTAFYLCASSIFPSIRQVNQPQHFGDGTRLSIL.

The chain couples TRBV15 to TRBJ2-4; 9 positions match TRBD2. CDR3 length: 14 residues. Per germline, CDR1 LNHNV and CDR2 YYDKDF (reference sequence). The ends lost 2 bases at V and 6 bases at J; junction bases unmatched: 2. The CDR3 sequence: CATSRRLAVNIQYF. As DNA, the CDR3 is TGTGCCACCAGCAGAAGACTAGCGGTAAACATTCAGTACTTC.

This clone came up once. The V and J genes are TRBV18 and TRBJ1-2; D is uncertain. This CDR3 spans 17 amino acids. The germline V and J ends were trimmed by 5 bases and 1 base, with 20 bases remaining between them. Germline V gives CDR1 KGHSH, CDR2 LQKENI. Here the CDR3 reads CASSSSLASGVNYGYTF. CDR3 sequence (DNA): TGTGCCAGCTCATCCTCTTTGGCGAGCGGGGTTAACTATGGCTACACCTTC.

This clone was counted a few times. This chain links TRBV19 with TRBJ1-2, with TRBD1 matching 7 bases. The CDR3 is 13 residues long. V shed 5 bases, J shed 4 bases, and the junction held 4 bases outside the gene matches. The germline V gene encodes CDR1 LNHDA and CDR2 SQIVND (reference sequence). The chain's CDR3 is CASSSQGLYGYTF. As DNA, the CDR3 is TGTGCCAGTAGTTCACAGGGGCTCTATGGCTACACCTTC.

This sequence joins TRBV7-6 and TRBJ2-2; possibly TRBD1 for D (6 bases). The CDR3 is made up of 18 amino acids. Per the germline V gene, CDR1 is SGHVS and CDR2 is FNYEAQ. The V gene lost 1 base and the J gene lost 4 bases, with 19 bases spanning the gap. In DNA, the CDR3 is TGTGCCAGCAGCTTAGAGAGTAGGAACGTGGGGGCCACCGGGGAGCTGTTTTTT. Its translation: CASSLESRNVGATGELFF.

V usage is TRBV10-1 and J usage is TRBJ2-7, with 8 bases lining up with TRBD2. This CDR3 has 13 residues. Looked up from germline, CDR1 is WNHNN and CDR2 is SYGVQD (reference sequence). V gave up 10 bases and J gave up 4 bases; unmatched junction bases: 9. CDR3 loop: CATRSSGGYEQYF. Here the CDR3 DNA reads TGCGCCACCCGGTCCAGCGGGGGATACGAGCAGTACTTC.

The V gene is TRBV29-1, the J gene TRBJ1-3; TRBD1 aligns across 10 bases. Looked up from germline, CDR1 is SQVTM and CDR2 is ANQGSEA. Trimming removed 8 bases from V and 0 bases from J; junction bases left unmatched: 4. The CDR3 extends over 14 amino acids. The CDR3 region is CSYRDRGSGNTIYF. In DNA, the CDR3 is TGCAGCTACCGGGACAGGGGCTCTGGAAACACCATATATTTT.

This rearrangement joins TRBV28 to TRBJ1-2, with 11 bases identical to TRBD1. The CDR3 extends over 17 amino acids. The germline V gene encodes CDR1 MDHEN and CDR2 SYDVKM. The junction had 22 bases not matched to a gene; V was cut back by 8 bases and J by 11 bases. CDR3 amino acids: CASSYLGRTGTGGLYTF. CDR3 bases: TGTGCCAGCTCTTACCTAGGGAGAACCGGGACAGGGGGTCTTTACACCTTC.

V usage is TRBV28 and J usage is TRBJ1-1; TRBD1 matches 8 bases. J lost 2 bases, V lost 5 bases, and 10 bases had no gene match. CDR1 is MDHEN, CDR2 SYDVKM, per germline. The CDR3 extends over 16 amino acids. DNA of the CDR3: TGTGCCAGCAGTCCCGCGGACAGGGCAAGCAACACTGAAGCTTTCTTT. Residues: CASSPADRASNTEAFF.